The 3 T cell receptor beta chains presented below share a single source sample, sequenced in a study of OX40 agonist ivuxolimab in advanced cancers. The assay was immunoSEQ multiplex PCR, and TCRdb's table has in-frame clones only and misses some. The sample has around 55,000 clones, 80% to 90% seen once. This material consisted of CD4+ or CD8+ T cells sorted from blood, taken in a trial of the OX40 agonist ivuxolimab. The receptors were gathered from an adult with an advanced solid tumor such as melanoma, head and neck, liver or kidney cancer.

This chain joins TRBV27 and TRBJ2-1, with D unclear. CDR1 MNHEY and CDR2 SMNVEV come from the germline V gene (reference sequence). The V and J ends lost 5 bases and 6 bases respectively, with 8 bases between them. The CDR3 covers 12 residues. CDR3 amino acids: CASSPNINEQFF. The CDR3 DNA reads TGTGCCAGCAGTCCCAATATCAATGAGCAGTTCTTC.

This clone was observed once. This chain uses TRBV20-1 with TRBJ2-5; D perhaps matches TRBD2 (5 bases). The J call may be in error: the DNA end matches TRBJ2-7 better. Looked up from germline, CDR1 is DFQATT and CDR2 is SNEGSKA (reference sequence). The CDR3 has 11 amino acids. The CDR3 sequence is CSAREVYEQYF. CDR3 nucleotide sequence: TGCAGTGCTAGGGAGGTGTACGAGCAGTACTTC.

This chain joins TRBV27 and TRBJ2-1; 11 bases align to TRBD2. Germline V gene lookup returns CDR1 MNHEY and CDR2 SMNVEV (reference sequence). V was clipped by 6 bases and J by 5 bases; unmatched bases: 6. The CDR3 length is 15 residues. The CDR3 coding sequence is TGTGCCAGCAGGATGGGACTAGCGGAGAACAATGAGCAGTTCTTC. It specifies CASRMGLAENNEQFF.